One and the same sample provided the 14 T cell receptor beta chains below, sequenced in a study of CD8+CD57+ T cells in acquired aplastic anemia. Using genomic DNA as the template, TCR beta VDJ and CDR3 profiling was carried out. TCRdb reprocessed the reads with MiXCR, giving one entry per CDR3 protein. The sample consists of about 180,000 distinct CDR3 sequences, approximately 49% of them appearing once. The sample taken for sequencing was sorted CD4+, CD8+, or CD8+CD57+ T cells (not recorded which) from PBMCs. These receptors came from a human donor in good health.

This clonotype was found many times. CDR3 region: CATSDPTDTEAFF. The CDR3 DNA reads TGTGCCACCAGTGATCCGACGGACACTGAAGCTTTCTTT. The rearrangement joins TRBV24-1 to TRBJ1-1; no firm D call. Trimming took 3 bases from V and 3 from J, leaving 7 bases between them. Per the germline V gene, CDR1 is KGHDR and CDR2 is SFDVKD. This CDR3 spans 13 amino acids.

This sequence joins TRBV27 and TRBJ2-7; 9 bases align to TRBD2. The CDR3 spans 16 residues. Trimming at V came to 2 bases and at J to 6 bases, leaving 11 bases not matched to a gene. Germline CDR1 MNHEY, CDR2 SMNVEV (reference sequence). CDR3 bases: TGTGCCAGCAGTTTAGGCCTAGCGGGGCCGCCTGGCGAGCAGTACTTC. It yields the protein CASSLGLAGPPGEQYF.

Of note for this clonotype: A read error may explain this, as a much larger clone is one base away. The chain links TRBV4-1 to TRBJ1-4; D is uncertain. This CDR3 comprises 11 residues. Germline assignment: CDR1 MGHRA and CDR2 YSYEKL. V gave up 8 bases and J gave up 8 bases, with 9 bases separating them. The CDR3 loop is CASLKEEKLFF. The DNA for the CDR3 is TGCGCCAGCCTCAAGGAGGAAAAACTGTTTTTT.

The rearrangement joins TRBV19 to TRBJ2-7; a weak D match, TRBD1 (6 bases). The CDR3 has 13 residues. Trimming cost V 7 bases and J 3 bases, with 13 bases left between them. CDR1 and CDR2 from the germline V gene are LNHDA and SQIVND (reference sequence). CDR3: CASTSRDNYEQYF. CDR3 DNA: TGTGCCAGTACCTCCCGGGACAACTACGAGCAGTACTTC.

This chain uses TRBV19 with TRBJ2-3; the D gene is possibly TRBD1 (5 bases). The germline V gene encodes CDR1 LNHDA and CDR2 SQIVND (reference sequence). The CDR3 spans 15 residues. The ends were cut back, 2 bases at V and 7 bases at J, with 16 bases in the middle. CDR3 sequence reads: CASSITDIGPYTQYF. CDR3 bases: TGTGCCAGTAGTATAACGGACATAGGTCCCTATACGCAGTATTTT. Full variable domain (rest looked up from reference TRBV19 and TRBJ2-3): DGGITQSPKYLFRKEGQNVTLSCEQNLNHDAMYWYRQDPGQGLRLIYYSQIVNDFQKGDIAEGYSVSREKKESFPLTVTSAQKNPTAFYLCASSITDIGPYTQYFGPGTRLTVL.

The chain uses TRBV20-1 and TRBJ2-7; TRBD1 matches at 7 bases. Germline V gene data show CDR1 as DFQATT and CDR2 as SNEGSKA (reference sequence). The CDR3 runs to 13 residues. With V trimmed by 3 bases and J by 4 bases, 6 bases remained unmatched. The CDR3 sequence is CSARGDRDYEQYV. The CDR3 DNA sequence: TGCAGTGCTAGGGGTGACAGGGATTACGAGCAGTACGTC.

The J gene is TRBJ1-6, the V gene TRBV5-1; D not certain. The germline V gene encodes CDR1 SGHRS and CDR2 YFSETQ. This CDR3 spans 15 amino acids. Trimming cost V 0 bases and J 9 bases, with 13 bases left between them. The CDR3 DNA follows: TGCGCCAGCAGCTTGGACCCTCAGGTAGCTTCACCCCTCCACTTT. This encodes CASSLDPQVASPLHF.

This clonotype occurred a few times. V is TRBV3-1 and J is TRBJ1-2; D unresolved. Germline CDR1 reads LGHDT; CDR2 reads YNNKEL (reference sequence). The CDR3 is 16 residues long. V was clipped by 0 bases and J by 5 bases, with 16 bases between them. This CDR3 reads CASSQDPIRRTYGYTF. The DNA for the CDR3 is TGTGCCAGCAGCCAAGATCCCATCCGACGTACGTATGGCTACACCTTC.

The chain uses TRBV7-2 and TRBJ2-5; 9 nucleotides align to TRBD2. The CDR3 loop spans 15 amino acids. From germline, CDR1 is SGHTA and CDR2 FQGNSA. V lost 9 bases and J lost 5; bases outside the gene matches: 13. The CDR3 DNA reads TGTGCCAGTAGTCCCGCAGGGGCGGGAGGGGAGACCCAGTACTTC. As protein: CASSPAGAGGETQYF.

This clonotype appeared many times. The chain is built from TRBV20-1 and TRBJ2-7; 10 nucleotides match TRBD2. After removal of 5 bases from V and 2 bases from J, the junction contained 3 bases not matched to a gene. Germline CDR1 DFQATT, CDR2 SNEGSKA (reference sequence). The CDR3 loop spans 13 amino acids. The DNA for the CDR3 is TGCAGTGCTGGCGGGACTAGCGCCTACGAGCAGTACTTC. Its protein is CSAGGTSAYEQYF.

The chain is built from TRBV6-5 and TRBJ2-1; 7 nucleotides agree with TRBD2. V lost 8 bases, J lost 6 bases, and 13 bases stayed unmatched. The CDR3 extends over 15 amino acids. In germline, CDR1 is MNHEY, CDR2 SVGAGI. CDR3 in amino acids: CASVYRAGVVNEQFF. In DNA, the CDR3 is TGTGCCAGCGTTTACCGGGCGGGAGTTGTCAATGAGCAGTTCTTC.

This clonotype showed up many times. A read error may account for a junction end that differs from germline. CDR3 nucleotides: TGTGCCAGCATCTCATACAGGGGAGAGACCCGGTACTTC. Amino acids: CASISYRGETRYF. The chain uses TRBV7-9 and TRBJ2-5; 7 bases match TRBD1. The CDR3 consists of 13 residues. From germline, CDR1 is SEHNR and CDR2 FQNEAQ (reference sequence).

V gene TRBV2 combines with J gene TRBJ1-5; D possibly corresponds to TRBD1 (5 bases). The germline CDR1 and CDR2 sequences are SNHLY and FYNNEI. The V end was cut by 7 bases, the J end by 7 bases, with 14 bases between. The CDR3 has 13 residues. CDR3 residues: CASKEGAAQPQHF. DNA of the CDR3: TGTGCCAGCAAGGAAGGGGCTGCGCAGCCCCAGCATTTT.

The chain joins TRBV29-1 to TRBJ2-7; TRBD1 or TRBD2 may be the D gene (5 bases each). Trimming stripped 2 bases from V and 2 bases from J, with 10 bases between. This CDR3 comprises 13 residues. Germline V gene data show CDR1 as SQVTM and CDR2 as ANQGSEA. CDR3 residues: CSVEWDGTYEQYF. CDR3 nucleotide sequence: TGCAGCGTTGAATGGGACGGAACCTACGAGCAGTACTTC.